Listed here are 27 T cell receptor beta chains from one sample, sequenced in a study of identical twins. Each CDR3 protein is one row after TCRdb ran MiXCR on the 5' RACE reads. The sample includes about 890,000 distinct CDR3 sequences, 10% to 15% of them seen just once. These data also featured in a second study, about yellow fever vaccine responses in identical twins.

Sequencing was done on a sample of PBMCs. The receptors here all came from a woman aged 18-30 years in good health.

The chain links TRBV7-9 to TRBJ2-5; D is uncertain. V was shortened by 8 bases and J by 0 bases, with 10 bases between the two germline ends. Germline V gene lookup returns CDR1 SEHNR and CDR2 FQNEAQ (reference sequence). CDR3 size: 13 residues. The CDR3 sequence: CASGQLYQETQYF. The CDR3 DNA sequence: TGTGCCAGCGGCCAATTGTACCAAGAGACCCAGTACTTC.

This sequence joins TRBV9 and TRBJ1-1; maybe TRBD1 (6 bases). This CDR3 region has 14 residues. V lost 3 bases and J 6 bases, leaving 15 bases between the germline ends. Germline V gene sequence: CDR1 SGDLS, CDR2 YYNGEE. CDR3 amino acids: CASSGSGGPAEAFF. CDR3 coding DNA: TGTGCCAGCAGCGGTTCCGGGGGCCCCGCTGAAGCTTTCTTT.

This clonotype occurred a few times. V and J are TRBV3-1 and TRBJ1-1, with TRBD1 as a possible D gene (6 bases). V shed 2 bases and J shed 2 bases, with 12 bases lying between them. Germline CDR1 is LGHDT and CDR2 is YNNKEL (reference sequence). This CDR3 comprises 15 residues. The chain's CDR3 is CASSQTGKFNTEAFF. In nucleotides, the CDR3 is TGTGCCAGCAGCCAAACAGGGAAGTTTAACACTGAAGCTTTCTTT.

The sample holds a few counts of this clonotype. The rearrangement links TRBV5-1 to TRBJ2-2; 8 nucleotides line up with TRBD1. The CDR3 loop spans 13 amino acids. CDR1 is SGHRS, CDR2 YFSETQ, per germline. V lost 7 bases and J lost 4; bases outside the gene matches: 3. CDR3 DNA sequence: TGCGCCAGCGTCAGGGGGCTCACCGGGGAGCTGTTTTTT. Amino acids: CASVRGLTGELFF.

The chain combines TRBV9 with TRBJ2-1, with TRBD2 matching 11 bases. There are 15 residues in the CDR3. Germline values: CDR1 SGDLS, CDR2 YYNGEE. With V trimmed by 2 bases and J by 8 bases, 6 bases remained unmatched. The CDR3: CASSVSGRAGYEQFF. CDR3 coding DNA: TGTGCCAGCAGCGTTAGCGGGAGGGCCGGGTATGAGCAGTTCTTC.

This clonotype came up many times. This chain joins TRBV7-6 and TRBJ2-1, with 7 bases lining up with TRBD2. CDR1 is SGHVS and CDR2 is FNYEAQ in the germline V gene. The CDR3 loop spans 17 amino acids. After removal of 0 bases from V and 1 base from J, the junction contained 6 bases not matched to a gene. In nucleotides, the CDR3 is TGTGCCAGCAGCTTAGCTCTAGCCGGGGGGTCCTACAATGAGCAGTTCTTC. Its translation is CASSLALAGGSYNEQFF.

This clonotype was observed a few times. This rearrangement joins TRBV19 to TRBJ1-1; D remains unclear. Germline V gene sequence: CDR1 LNHDA, CDR2 SQIVND (reference sequence). Trimming stripped 7 bases from V and 0 bases from J, with 6 bases between. The length of the CDR3 is 12 residues. The CDR3 region has the DNA TGTGCCAGTAAAGAGGTGAACACTGAAGCTTTCTTT. It yields the protein CASKEVNTEAFF.

This clonotype was picked up a small number of times. The chain combines TRBV11-2 with TRBJ2-1; D might be TRBD1 (6 bases). V was cut by 8 bases and J by 5 bases, with 10 bases left in between. The CDR3 length is 12 residues. Germline-derived CDR1 and CDR2 are SGHAT and FQNNGV. Here the CDR3 DNA reads TGTGCCAGCCAGGGGTTTAACAATGAGCAGTTCTTC. Its protein is CASQGFNNEQFF.

This clonotype showed up many times. The V and J genes are TRBV9 and TRBJ2-1, with D uncertain. With 2 bases removed from V and 5 bases from J, the gap between germline ends came to 8 bases. The CDR3 is 13 residues long. Germline V gene data show CDR1 as SGDLS and CDR2 as YYNGEE. The CDR3: CASSVYEDNEQFF. CDR3 nucleotides: TGTGCCAGCAGCGTCTACGAGGACAATGAGCAGTTCTTC.

This clonotype was seen only a few times. The chain has TRBV6-1 and TRBJ2-7; 7 bases map to TRBD1. J was trimmed by 2 bases and V by 2 bases; bases with no gene match: 3. This CDR3 contains 14 residues. The germline CDR1 and CDR2 sequences are MNHNS and SASEGT. This CDR3 reads CASSERTGAYEQYF. The CDR3 DNA is TGTGCCAGCAGTGAAAGGACAGGTGCCTACGAGCAGTACTTC.

This clonotype was seen a handful of times. The rearrangement uses TRBV3-1 and TRBJ2-1, with D uncertain. The CDR3 loop spans 14 amino acids. The ends were cut back, 1 base at V and 5 bases at J, with 9 bases in the middle. Germline-derived CDR1 and CDR2 are LGHDT and YNNKEL (reference sequence). CDR3: CASSQAVTNNEQFF. As DNA, the CDR3 is TGTGCCAGCAGCCAAGCTGTGACGAACAATGAGCAGTTCTTC.

In its sample, this clonotype was seen many times. The chain employs TRBV24-1 and TRBJ2-7, with 9 bases that match TRBD1. The CDR3 length is 15 residues. The V segment lost 3 bases and the J segment 4 bases; nucleotides outside the gene matches: 6. From germline, CDR1 is KGHDR and CDR2 SFDVKD. The CDR3 nucleotides are TGTGCCACCAGTGATCCCGGGACAGGGATTTACGAGCAGTACTTC. It specifies CATSDPGTGIYEQYF.

The chain carries TRBV7-3 and TRBJ2-2; either TRBD1 or TRBD2 may fit D (5 bases each). Germline V gene sequence: CDR1 SGHTA, CDR2 FQGTGA. V lost 6 bases and J lost 1, with 15 bases in between. CDR3 size: 16 residues. The CDR3 region has the DNA TGTGCCAGCAGGCCAGGCGAGGGGCAGAACACCGGGGAGCTGTTTTTT. This translates into CASRPGEGQNTGELFF.

V and J are TRBV20-1 and TRBJ2-3, with a weak D call TRBD1 (5 bases). The CDR3 is made up of 12 amino acids. Germline CDR1 DFQATT, CDR2 SNEGSKA (reference sequence). V was cut by 6 bases and J by 6 bases, with 13 bases left in between. The chain's CDR3 is CSAPGWTDTQYF. CDR3 coding DNA: TGCAGTGCCCCAGGGTGGACGGATACGCAGTATTTT.

V gene TRBV24-1 combines with J gene TRBJ2-3; 11 bases agree with TRBD2. The CDR3 spans 15 residues. CDR1 is KGHDR and CDR2 is SFDVKD in the germline V gene. Trimming cost V 3 bases and J 4 bases; bases outside gene matches: 2. DNA of the CDR3: TGTGCCACCAGTGATGGGACTAGCGGAGCAGATACGCAGTATTTT. Its protein product is CATSDGTSGADTQYF.

The chain is built from TRBV4-1 and TRBJ2-1; 7 bases line up with TRBD2. The CDR3 covers 17 residues. Germline CDR1 is MGHRA and CDR2 is YSYEKL. V gave up 3 bases and J gave up 0 bases; unmatched junction bases: 8. The CDR3 nucleotides read TGCGCCAGCAGCCACGCGGGGGACCTCAGCTCCTACAATGAGCAGTTCTTC. It is translated as CASSHAGDLSSYNEQFF.

J is TRBJ2-7 and V is TRBV2; D gene ambiguous. V was trimmed by 5 bases and J by 5 bases, leaving 10 bases between them. Germline CDR1 and CDR2: SNHLY and FYNNEI. The CDR3 length is 12 residues. In DNA form, the CDR3 reads TGTGCCAGCAGTTCCCTTTTGGACGAGCAGTACGTC. This gives the protein CASSSLLDEQYV.

This clonotype has only a few counts. The V gene is TRBV6-5, the J gene TRBJ2-5; D gene unclear. Trimming took 5 bases from V and 4 from J, leaving 11 bases between them. Germline lookup yields CDR1 MNHEY and CDR2 SVGAGI. This CDR3 has 13 residues. The CDR3 sequence is CASSTNSGETQYF. The DNA of the CDR3 is TGTGCCAGCAGTACTAACTCAGGAGAGACCCAGTACTTC.

This clonotype was counted between two and nine times. J is TRBJ2-7 and V is TRBV20-1; possibly TRBD2 for D (6 bases). The CDR3 has 13 amino acids. Trimming cost V 5 bases and J 0 bases, with 11 bases left between them. CDR1 and CDR2 (germline): DFQATT, SNEGSKA (reference sequence). The chain's CDR3 is CSAPGLSSYEQYF. The CDR3 DNA reads TGCAGTGCTCCGGGACTTAGCTCCTACGAGCAGTACTTC.

This clonotype was seen more than once but under ten times. This CDR3 is CASSGLTNTEAFF. The CDR3, as DNA: TGTGCCAGCTCGGGGCTAACGAACACTGAAGCTTTCTTT. The genes are TRBV3-1 and TRBJ1-1; possible D gene TRBD1, 5 bases. This CDR3 has 13 amino acids. V was cut by 8 bases and J by 1 base, with 11 bases left in between. Germline loops: CDR1 LGHDT, CDR2 YNNKEL (reference sequence).

CDR3 amino acids: CATRDALSYNEQFF. The CDR3 nucleotides read TGTGCCACCCGGGACGCCCTCTCCTACAATGAGCAGTTCTTC. The V and J genes are TRBV27 and TRBJ2-1; perhaps D is TRBD1 or TRBD2 (5 bases each). Germline V CDR1 and CDR2: MNHEY, SMNVEV (reference sequence). V lost 10 bases and J 0 bases, leaving 13 bases between the germline ends. CDR3 length: 14 residues.

This clonotype was found a few times. The CDR3 DNA is TGTGCCAGCAGCGGGCGGGCTAGCACAGATACGCAGTATTTT. It codes for CASSGRASTDTQYF. The chain joins TRBV27 to TRBJ2-3; D might be TRBD2 (5 bases). V was clipped by 6 bases and J by 0 bases, with 10 bases between them. CDR3 length: 14 amino acids. Germline values: CDR1 MNHEY, CDR2 SMNVEV (reference sequence).

This clonotype was counted at least ten times. The chain combines TRBV6-1 with TRBJ1-1; D is undetermined. The CDR3 is 13 amino acids. Germline V gene lookup returns CDR1 MNHNS and CDR2 SASEGT. The germline V and J ends were trimmed by 6 bases and 1 base, with 9 bases remaining between them. CDR3 in amino acids: CASSQSGNTEAFF. In DNA, the CDR3 is TGTGCCAGCAGCCAATCAGGGAACACTGAAGCTTTCTTT.

This chain joins TRBV7-6 and TRBJ2-7; D is possibly TRBD2 (7 bases). Trimming took off 1 base at V and 7 bases at J, with 17 bases between the two ends. Germline CDR1 reads SGHVS; CDR2 reads FNYEAQ. There are 15 residues in the CDR3. Here the CDR3 reads CASSLGGGPGREQYF. The CDR3 bases are TGTGCCAGCAGCTTAGGGGGGGGGCCCGGACGGGAGCAGTACTTC.

V is TRBV3-1 and J is TRBJ2-7; D call uncertain. With 2 bases removed from V and 6 bases from J, the gap between germline ends came to 11 bases. The CDR3 runs 13 residues. Germline V gene sequence: CDR1 LGHDT, CDR2 YNNKEL (reference sequence). CDR3 sequence: CASSQLISSEQYF. In DNA form, the CDR3 reads TGTGCCAGCAGCCAACTTATATCCAGCGAGCAGTACTTC.

Only a few counts were recorded for this clonotype. The chain uses TRBV6-1 and TRBJ1-1, with D tentatively TRBD1 (5 bases). The CDR3 contains 14 residues. Germline CDR1 MNHNS, CDR2 SASEGT. Trimming took off 5 bases at V and 5 bases at J, with 15 bases between the two ends. The CDR3 spells CASSRSVGGTEAFF. CDR3 bases: TGTGCCAGCAGTAGGTCAGTCGGGGGGACTGAAGCTTTCTTT.

The chain recombines TRBV20-1 with TRBJ2-2; D is possibly TRBD1 (5 bases). CDR3 length: 13 amino acids. V gave up 8 bases and J gave up 4 bases, with 14 bases separating them. The germline V gene encodes CDR1 DFQATT and CDR2 SNEGSKA (reference sequence). DNA of the CDR3: TGCAGTACGGACACCCGGACCACCGGGGAGCTGTTTTTT. Amino acids: CSTDTRTTGELFF.